Sequencing of this T cell receptor (beta chain) was carried out in a study of CD8+ T cells in alopecia areata. Extracted from the samples, RNA was reverse transcribed into cDNA to serve as the sequencing template. Profiling relied on immunoSEQ multiplex PCR, and the TCRdb table lists in-frame clones only, not all of them. The sample records some 110,000 clones, over 60% being singletons. Germline-derived CDR1 and CDR2 are SGHRS and YFSETQ. The CDR3 extends over 13 amino acids. The junction had 1 base not matched to a gene; V was cut back by 2 bases and J by 5 bases. PBMC-derived CD4+ and CD8+ T cells were sorted.

This TCR was recovered from a human donor in good health. The chain links TRBV5-1 to TRBJ2-5; TRBD1 agrees at 9 bases. The material sequenced was CD4+ T cells sorted from blood. The CDR3 region has the DNA TGCGCCAGCAGCTTCGGGACAGGGGAGACCCAGTACTTC. Its translation: CASSFGTGETQYF.